The rows below give T cell receptor beta chains drawn from one sample of a study of shared clonotypes between healthy human individuals. Assay: immunoSEQ multiplex PCR; the TCRdb copy retains only in-frame clones and omits some. The table records about 2.3 million clones, 93% of them present only once. Material: naive CD4+ T cells from PBMCs. The receptor source for this set is a man younger than 30 in good health. Some clones in this sample may be carry-over from other donors' samples. The CDR3 runs from the conserved cysteine through the conserved F or W. A D gene is named only where the DNA matches it firmly. Clone size is stated in some rows and not others, as once, few, many or a class when expanded.

j_call d_call v_call clone_size cdr3_nt cdr3_aa
TRBJ2-1 - TRBV29-1 - TGCAGCACAAGGCGATTGACAGCCGACAATGAGCAGTTCTTC CSTRRLTADNEQFF
TRBJ2-3 TRBD1 TRBV7-3 - TGTGCCAGCAGCGGAGCCGACAGGGCTTCCCGGACAGATACGCAGTATTTT CASSGADRASRTDTQYF
TRBJ2-5 - TRBV6-5 - TGTGCCAGCAGTTACTCGGGGGGGACCCAGTACTTC CASSYSGGTQYF
TRBJ2-7 TRBD2 TRBV18 - TGTGCCAGCTCACAGACTAGCGGGAGTAACGAGCAGTACTTC CASSQTSGSNEQYF
TRBJ2-2 - TRBV9 once TGTGCCAGCAGCGAAGCTAGTTACGGGGAGCTGTTTTTT CASSEASYGELFF
TRBJ2-1 TRBD2 TRBV7-2 - TGTGCCAGCAGCTTAGCTGGGACTAGCACAACTGAGCAGTTCTTC CASSLAGTSTTEQFF
TRBJ1-3 - TRBV7-2 - TGTGCCAGCAGCCCAAATCAGGGAAACACCATATATTTT CASSPNQGNTIYF
TRBJ2-7 TRBD2 TRBV5-1 - TGCGCCAGCAGCTTGGCGACTAGCGGGAGTTGGTCCTACGAGCAGTACTTC CASSLATSGSWSYEQYF
TRBJ2-1 - TRBV10-3 - TGTGCCATCAGTGAGCCCCCACAGAACAATGAGCAGTTCTTC CAISEPPQNNEQFF
TRBJ2-7 TRBD2 TRBV5-4 - TGTGCCAGCAGCTTAGGCGGGGGAAACTATGGTAGCGAGCAGTACTTC CASSLGGGNYGSEQYF
TRBJ2-5 - TRBV9 - TGTGCCAGCAGCGCGCCCCCAGGGGGAGGGACCCAGTACTTC CASSAPPGGGTQYF
TRBJ2-5 - TRBV5-1 - TGCGCCAGCAGCTTTGAGCGTACCCAAGAGACCCAGTACTTC CASSFERTQETQYF
TRBJ1-2 TRBD1 TRBV29-1 - TGCAGCGCGGGACAGTTGGGATATGGCTACACCTTC CSAGQLGYGYTF
TRBJ2-7 TRBD2 TRBV4-1 - TGCGCCAGCAGCCAAGACCCGGGACTAGCGGGACGAACCTACGAGCAGTACTTC CASSQDPGLAGRTYEQYF
TRBJ2-2 TRBD1 TRBV9 once TGTGCCAGCACAAAGACAGGGGCGAACACCGGGGAGCTGTTTTTT CASTKTGANTGELFF
TRBJ2-1 TRBD2 TRBV2 - TGTGCCAGCAGTGAATGGTCGGGACTAGTTTCTAATGAGCAGTTCTTC CASSEWSGLVSNEQFF
TRBJ1-2 - TRBV18 - TGTGCCAGCTCACCTTCCGGGTTGTACTATGGCTACACCTTC CASSPSGLYYGYTF
TRBJ1-1 - TRBV5-8 - TGTGCCAGCACCTCACCGGGCCTTGGGGTCGGTGAAGCTTTCTTT CASTSPGLGVGEAFF
TRBJ2-1 TRBD2 TRBV5-4 - TGTGCCAGCAGCTCCCTACTAGCGGGACGGCCACATGAGCAGTTCTTC CASSSLLAGRPHEQFF
TRBJ1-2 TRBD1 TRBV28 - TGTGCCAGCAGGGACAGGGCGGATGGCTACACCTTC CASRDRADGYTF
TRBJ2-1 - TRBV4-3 - TGCGCCAGCAGCCAAGGGGTAGGGAAGAGCTCCTACAATGAGCAGTTCTTC CASSQGVGKSSYNEQFF
TRBJ2-7 TRBD2 TRBV7-3 once TGTGCCAGCAGCTTGAGCGGGGACTACGAGCAGTACTTC CASSLSGDYEQYF
TRBJ1-1 TRBD1 TRBV2 - TGTGCCAGCAGCGGAATAATACAGGGGGGAGCTTTCTTT CASSGIIQGGAFF
TRBJ1-5 - TRBV2 - TGTGCCAGCCAGGGGTCTCGCAATCAGCCCCAGCATTTT CASQGSRNQPQHF
TRBJ2-7 TRBD2 TRBV27 - TGTGCCAGCAGTGACGTGCTCGGGAGGGCCTCGGATGTCTACGAGCAGTACTTC CASSDVLGRASDVYEQYF
TRBJ2-3 - TRBV28 - TGTGCCAGCAGTCCGAGTAGAGGGCACACAGATACGCAGTATTTT CASSPSRGHTDTQYF
TRBJ1-1 - TRBV27 - TGTGCCAGCCTAAACAGGGTAAACACTGAAGCTTTCTTT CASLNRVNTEAFF
TRBJ1-2 - TRBV6-1 - TGTGCCAGCAGTGACGGGGGCCAACAAGGTCACTATGGCTACACCTTC CASSDGGQQGHYGYTF
TRBJ2-1 TRBD2 TRBV27 - TGTGCCAGCAGTTTGTTTCCGGGAGGGGACTACAATGAGCAGTTCTTC CASSLFPGGDYNEQFF
TRBJ2-7 TRBD2 TRBV11-3 - TGTGCCAGCAGCTTAGTGATAGCGGGAGTGACGTTATGTGGCTACGAGCAGTACTTC CASSLVIAGVTLCGYEQYF
TRBJ1-2 - TRBV14 - TGTGCCAGCAGTAACGCTAACTATGGCTACACCTTC CASSNANYGYTF
TRBJ2-3 - TRBV9 - TGTGCCAGCAGCGTAGACTTCTCCGGGACAGATACGCAGTATTTT CASSVDFSGTDTQYF
TRBJ2-2 - TRBV30 once TGTGCCTGGAGTGTATTGGGGGCGACGAACACCGGGGAGCTGTTTTTT CAWSVLGATNTGELFF
TRBJ2-2 - TRBV11-2 - TGTGCCAGCAGCCCAGGGTGGACAGTGGCCACCGGGGAGCTGTTTTTT CASSPGWTVATGELFF
TRBJ2-1 - TRBV9 - TGTGCCAGCAGCGTAGCAGGCGATTCCTACAATGAGCAGTTCTTC CASSVAGDSYNEQFF
TRBJ2-2 - TRBV28 - TGTGCCAGCAGTGGAGGGGCAGGGTGGAACGGGGAGCTGTTTTTT CASSGGAGWNGELFF
TRBJ2-4 - TRBV27 - TGTGCCAGCAGTTCCGCCCTAGGCGCGCTAGCAGGAAACATTCAGTACTTC CASSSALGALAGNIQYF
TRBJ2-1 - TRBV6-1 - TGTGCCAGCAGAGAGCGGTACAGCTCCTACAATGAGCAGTTCTTC CASRERYSSYNEQFF
TRBJ1-5 - TRBV19 - TGTGCCACCCAATTGTCCGGGGGTCGGACGAAGCAGCCCCAGCATTTT CATQLSGGRTKQPQHF
TRBJ1-2 - TRBV28 - TGTGCCAGCAGTTCGTTAAAGGGAGGGTGGGACTATGGCTACACCTTC CASSSLKGGWDYGYTF
TRBJ2-7 - TRBV7-2 - TGTGCCAGCAGCCCAAGCTGGGGTAGCGCAAGCTCCTACGAGCAGTACTTC CASSPSWGSASSYEQYF